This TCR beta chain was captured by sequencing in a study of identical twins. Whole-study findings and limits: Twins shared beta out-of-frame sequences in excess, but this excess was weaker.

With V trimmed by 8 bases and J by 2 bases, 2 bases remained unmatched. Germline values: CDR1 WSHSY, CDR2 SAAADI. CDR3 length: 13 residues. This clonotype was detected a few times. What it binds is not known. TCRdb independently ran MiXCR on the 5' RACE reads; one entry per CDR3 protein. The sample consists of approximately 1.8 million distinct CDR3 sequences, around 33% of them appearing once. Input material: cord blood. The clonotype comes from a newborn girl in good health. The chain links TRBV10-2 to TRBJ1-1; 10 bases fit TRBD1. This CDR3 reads CASGTGANTEAFF. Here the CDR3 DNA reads TGCGCCAGCGGGACAGGGGCTAACACTGAAGCTTTCTTT.